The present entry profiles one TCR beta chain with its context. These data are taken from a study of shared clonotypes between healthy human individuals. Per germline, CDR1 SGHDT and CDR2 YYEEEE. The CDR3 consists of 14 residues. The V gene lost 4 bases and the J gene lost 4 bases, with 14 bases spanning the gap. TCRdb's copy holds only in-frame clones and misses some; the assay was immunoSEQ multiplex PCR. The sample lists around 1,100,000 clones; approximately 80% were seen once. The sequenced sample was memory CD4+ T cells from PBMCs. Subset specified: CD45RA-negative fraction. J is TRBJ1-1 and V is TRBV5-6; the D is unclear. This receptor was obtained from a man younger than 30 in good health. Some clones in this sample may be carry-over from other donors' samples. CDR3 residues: CASSLRRGSTEAFF. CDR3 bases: TGTGCCAGCAGCCTCCGGAGAGGGAGCACTGAAGCTTTCTTT.